This T cell receptor beta chain was sequenced in a study of OX40 agonist ivuxolimab in advanced cancers. Study-level information: Patients received ivuxolimab, an agonistic anti-OX40 (CD134) antibody. Allowance was made for prior anti-PD-1, anti-PD-L1 or anti-CTLA-4 therapy, and roughly 39% had some.

General study findings and limits: The average count of expanded clones was higher among CD8+ T cells than among CD4+.

Patients who had autoimmune disease history or got systemic immunosuppression were left out. Assay used: immunoSEQ multiplex PCR; TCRdb lists only in-frame clones, some missing. The sample includes tens of thousands of clones, approximately 85% of them seen just once. In the case of this clone: Its antigen is not identified.

There are 16 residues in the CDR3. With V trimmed by 4 bases and J by 5 bases, 12 bases remained unmatched. Germline CDR1 is SGHRS and CDR2 is YFSETQ. The starting material was CD4+ or CD8+ T cells sorted from blood, obtained in a trial of the OX40 agonist ivuxolimab. The chain employs TRBV5-1 and TRBJ1-2; the match to TRBD1 covers 9 bases. This TCR was recovered from an adult with an advanced solid tumor such as melanoma, head and neck, liver or kidney cancer. DNA of the CDR3: TGCGCCAGCAGCGTGAGGCCGGGACAGGGAGGTTATGGCTACACCTTC. Encoded protein: CASSVRPGQGGYGYTF. Supplemented by reference TRBV5-1 and TRBJ1-2, the full variable domain reads KAGVTQTPRYLIKTRGQQVTLSCSPISGHRSVSWYQQTPGQGLQFLFEYFSETQRNKGNFPGRFSGRQFSNSRSEMNVSTLELGDSALYLCASSVRPGQGGYGYTFGSGTRLTVV.